The 29 T cell receptor beta chains in this list originate from one sample, sequenced in a study of STAT5B mutations in CD4+ large granular lymphocyte leukemia. Some clones are missing from TCRdb's copy, which holds only in-frame ones; the method was immunoSEQ multiplex PCR. Of 35,000 to 40,000 clones in the sample, 85% are singletons; the top ten hold less than 1.5%. Sample: CD4+ T cells from blood buffy coats. The receptors shown here come from a human donor in good health.

The chain has TRBV11-3 and TRBJ1-1; D remains ambiguous. This CDR3 is 13 amino acids long. The V and J ends lost 6 bases and 5 bases respectively, with 13 bases between them. The V gene's germline CDR1 is SGHNT and CDR2 YENEEA. CDR3 sequence (DNA): TGTGCCAGCAGTTTCTTGGAGGGAACTGAAGCTTTCTTT. It encodes CASSFLEGTEAFF.

The chain carries TRBV30 and TRBJ1-6, with 7 positions matching TRBD1. The CDR3 spans 16 residues. Germline CDR1 is GTSNPN and CDR2 is SVGIG (reference sequence). Trimming took 3 bases from V and 6 from J; bases not matched to a gene: 11. CDR3 nucleotide sequence: TGTGCCTGGAGAGCCCTCCGGGACAGAATTAATTCACCCCTCCACTTT. It yields the protein CAWRALRDRINSPLHF.

The V and J genes are TRBV7-9 and TRBJ2-1, with TRBD1 matching over 7 bases. This CDR3 is 15 amino acids long. CDR1 SEHNR and CDR2 FQNEAQ come from the germline V gene (reference sequence). V gave up 1 base and J gave up 6 bases; unmatched junction bases: 6. The CDR3 nucleotides are TGTGCCAGCAGCTTAGTAGGTAACAGGGGCAATGAGCAGTTCTTC. Residues: CASSLVGNRGNEQFF. Drawing the rest from reference TRBV7-9 and TRBJ2-1, the complete variable domain is DTGVSQNPRHKITKRGQNVTFRCDPISEHNRLYWYRQTLGQGPEFLTYFQNEAQLEKSRLLSDRFSAERPKGSFSTLEIQRTEQGDSAMYLCASSLVGNRGNEQFFGPGTRLTVL.

The V and J genes are TRBV19 and TRBJ2-2; 9 nucleotides agree with TRBD2. The ends lost 4 bases at V and 7 bases at J; junction bases unmatched: 4. Germline CDR1 reads LNHDA; CDR2 reads SQIVND (reference sequence). This CDR3 has 14 residues. CDR3 DNA sequence: TGTGCCAGTAGTACCCTAGCGGGACACGGGGAGCTGTTTTTT. It translates to CASSTLAGHGELFF.

CDR3 nucleotides: TGTGCCAGCAGCTTATCCGGAGCGGCAGGGGAGACCCAGTACTTC. Encoded protein: CASSLSGAAGETQYF. The chain is built from TRBV7-9 and TRBJ2-5; D is tentatively TRBD1 or TRBD2 (5 bases each). The germline CDR1 and CDR2 sequences are SEHNR and FQNEAQ (reference sequence). V gave up 2 bases and J gave up 5 bases, with 15 bases separating them. The CDR3 consists of 15 residues.

V usage is TRBV30 and J usage is TRBJ2-7; D call uncertain. Trimming took 6 bases from V and 1 from J, leaving 16 bases between them. From germline, CDR1 is GTSNPN and CDR2 SVGIG (reference sequence). This CDR3 is built from 14 residues. The CDR3 sequence: CACVVGQLSYEQYF. CDR3 sequence (DNA): TGTGCCTGCGTCGTCGGGCAATTATCCTACGAGCAGTACTTC. The whole variable domain, filled in from reference TRBV30 and TRBJ2-7, reads SQTIHQWPATLVQPVGSPLSLECTVEGTSNPNLYWYRQAAGRGLQLLFYSVGIGQISSEVPQNLSASRPQDRQFILSSKKLLLSDSGFYLCACVVGQLSYEQYFGPGTRLTVT.

This clone was counted between two and nine times. The chain combines TRBV28 with TRBJ1-5, with 12 bases fitting TRBD1. There are 18 residues in the CDR3. Per the germline V gene, CDR1 is MDHEN and CDR2 is SYDVKM. With 5 bases clipped from V and 4 bases from J, the junction kept 12 bases outside the gene matches. In nucleotides, the CDR3 is TGTGCCAGCAGTCCGCGACCCGGGACAGGGGGCGGTAATCAGCCCCAGCATTTT. Its protein product is CASSPRPGTGGGNQPQHF.

The chain carries TRBV7-2 and TRBJ2-2; maybe TRBD1 (6 bases). Per germline, CDR1 SGHTA and CDR2 FQGNSA. The CDR3 runs to 13 residues. V lost 4 bases to trimming and J lost 6 bases, with 9 bases between them. CDR3 sequence reads: CASSSQGPGELFF. The CDR3 nucleotides read TGTGCCAGCAGCTCACAGGGCCCCGGGGAGCTGTTTTTT.

CDR3 sequence reads: CASRREEPNEQFF. The CDR3 DNA reads TGTGCCAGCAGACGGGAGGAACCTAATGAGCAGTTCTTC. This rearrangement joins TRBV5-4 to TRBJ2-1; TRBD2 matches 7 bases. From germline, CDR1 is SGHNT and CDR2 YYREEE (reference sequence). The CDR3 has 13 amino acids. The trim removed 5 bases at V and 7 bases at J, leaving 6 bases unmatched. The entire variable domain, with the rest obtained from reference TRBV5-4 and TRBJ2-1, is as follows: ETGVTQSPTHLIKTRGQQVTLRCSSQSGHNTVSWYQQALGQGPQFIFQYYREEENGRGNFPPRFSGLQFPNYSSELNVNALELDDSALYLCASRREEPNEQFFGPGTRLTVL.

The CDR3 nucleotides are TGTGCCACGGGCCGATCCACTAATGAAAAACTGTTTTTT. This codes for CATGRSTNEKLFF. V usage is TRBV19 and J usage is TRBJ1-4; D gene uncertain. V lost 10 bases to trimming and J lost 2 bases, with 11 bases between them. The CDR3 consists of 13 residues. Germline V gives CDR1 LNHDA, CDR2 SQIVND (reference sequence). The whole variable domain, filled in from reference TRBV19 and TRBJ1-4, reads DGGITQSPKYLFRKEGQNVTLSCEQNLNHDAMYWYRQDPGQGLRLIYYSQIVNDFQKGDIAEGYSVSREKKESFPLTVTSAQKNPTAFYLCATGRSTNEKLFFGSGTQLSVL.

The V gene is TRBV7-2, the J gene TRBJ2-1; D assignment may be TRBD1 or TRBD2 (5 bases each). The CDR3 consists of 16 residues. Germline-derived CDR1 and CDR2 are SGHTA and FQGNSA. The germline V and J ends were trimmed by 5 bases and 4 bases, with 18 bases remaining between them. The CDR3 reads CASSPQGAGVYNEQFF. CDR3 DNA: TGTGCCAGCAGCCCCCAAGGGGCGGGCGTATACAATGAGCAGTTCTTC.

This chain connects TRBV10-3 to TRBJ2-7; TRBD1 is a possible D gene (5 bases). CDR3 length: 13 amino acids. CDR1 is ENHRY and CDR2 is SYGVKD in the germline V gene. V dropped 6 bases and J dropped 2 bases, with 11 bases sitting between them. CDR3 region: CAIRLTATYEQYF. The CDR3 DNA reads as TGTGCCATCAGACTGACAGCAACCTACGAGCAGTACTTC.

V and J are TRBV4-2 and TRBJ1-3; D may be TRBD1 (5 bases). CDR3 length equals 16 residues. Trimming removed 0 bases from V and 4 bases from J, with 13 bases in between. The germline V gene encodes CDR1 LGHNA and CDR2 YNFKEQ. In nucleotides, the CDR3 is TGTGCCAGCAGCCAAGATGGCCAGGGCCCCGGAAACACCATATATTTT. Translated, it gives CASSQDGQGPGNTIYF.

This chain uses TRBV5-6 with TRBJ1-1; D is perhaps TRBD1 (6 bases). The CDR3 covers 12 residues. Trimming took off 2 bases at V and 6 bases at J, with 8 bases between the two ends. The germline CDR1 and CDR2 sequences are SGHDT and YYEEEE. CDR3 residues: CASSFGGPEAFF. CDR3 bases: TGTGCCAGCAGCTTTGGGGGCCCTGAAGCTTTCTTT. Using reference TRBV5-6 and TRBJ1-1 for the parts outside the CDR3, the full variable domain is DAGVTQSPTHLIKTRGQQVTLRCSPKSGHDTVSWYQQALGQGPQFIFQYYEEEERQRGNFPDRFSGHQFPNYSSELNVNALLLGDSALYLCASSFGGPEAFFGQGTRLTVV.

This clone was detected a few times. This chain connects TRBV7-9 to TRBJ2-7, with 10 bases fitting TRBD1. V was clipped by 1 base and J by 0 bases; unmatched bases: 9. Germline V gives CDR1 SEHNR, CDR2 FQNEAQ (reference sequence). CDR3 length: 18 amino acids. This CDR3 is CASSLGDRGRDRSYEQYF. The CDR3 DNA reads as TGTGCCAGCAGCTTAGGAGACAGGGGGCGAGACCGCTCCTACGAGCAGTACTTC.

The CDR3 region has the DNA TGTGCCAGCAGCCAAGATCGAATGCGAGGACTGTTTTTT. Protein: CASSQDRMRGLFF. The chain has TRBV4-2 and TRBJ1-4; no firm D call. The V gene lost 0 bases and the J gene lost 13 bases, with 12 bases spanning the gap. Germline CDR1 is LGHNA and CDR2 is YNFKEQ. The CDR3 runs 13 residues.

DNA for the CDR3: TGTGCCAGCAGTCCAACAGGAGGTAACTACGAGCAGTACTTC. Encoded protein: CASSPTGGNYEQYF. The chain joins TRBV28 to TRBJ2-7; D tentatively reads TRBD1 or TRBD2 (5 bases each). CDR1 is MDHEN, CDR2 SYDVKM, per germline. Deletions cut 5 bases from V and 3 bases from J, with 14 bases between. The length of the CDR3 is 14 residues.

V is TRBV21-1 and J is TRBJ2-4; whether TRBD2, the table's D call, matches the DNA was not checked. TRBV21-1 is assigned pseudogene status. The CDR3 consists of 16 residues. The CDR3 region has the DNA TGTGCCAGCAGCAAGGGGGGGTACTATGCCAAAAACATTCAGTACTTC. The encoded protein is CASSKGGYYAKNIQYF.

The V call is TRBV2, the J call TRBJ2-2; 11 bases are a match to TRBD2. The CDR3 runs to 14 residues. Looked up from germline, CDR1 is SNHLY and CDR2 is FYNNEI. Trimming cost V 5 bases and J 6 bases; bases outside gene matches: 2. CDR3 protein: CASSILAGAGELFF. In nucleotides, the CDR3 is TGTGCCAGCAGTATACTAGCGGGGGCCGGGGAGCTGTTTTTT.

The chain recombines TRBV18 with TRBJ1-5; D perhaps matches TRBD1 (5 bases). V gave up 3 bases and J gave up 3 bases, with 12 bases separating them. CDR1 KGHSH and CDR2 LQKENI come from the germline V gene. The CDR3 consists of 15 residues. The CDR3 DNA follows: TGTGCCAGCTCACCCGGGACGGGGAACAATCAGCCCCAGCATTTT. Amino acids: CASSPGTGNNQPQHF.

The sample holds one count of this clone. J is TRBJ2-5 and V is TRBV5-1; 13 positions agree with TRBD2. Near its end, the DNA agrees better with TRBJ2-7, so the J call may be wrong. Germline V lookup: CDR1 SGHRS, CDR2 YFSETQ. The CDR3 length is 15 residues. CDR3 in DNA: TGCGCCAGCAGCTTACTAGCGGGAGGGTCCTACGAGCAGTACTTC. It codes for CASSLLAGGSYEQYF.

The chain has TRBV30 and TRBJ2-1; 8 bases are shared with TRBD1. Looked up from germline, CDR1 is GTSNPN and CDR2 is SVGIG (reference sequence). This CDR3 has 15 amino acids. J gave up 7 bases and V 4 bases, and 12 bases lay outside the gene matches. CDR3 DNA: TGTGCCTGGATTGGTCGGGGCAGGGGGCGAAATGAGCAGTTCTTC. Protein sequence: CAWIGRGRGRNEQFF. The full variable domain, in which reference TRBV30 and TRBJ2-1 provide the parts outside the CDR3, is SQTIHQWPATLVQPVGSPLSLECTVEGTSNPNLYWYRQAAGRGLQLLFYSVGIGQISSEVPQNLSASRPQDRQFILSSKKLLLSDSGFYLCAWIGRGRGRNEQFFGPGTRLTVL.

The chain is built from TRBV19 and TRBJ2-5; D possibly matches TRBD1 or TRBD2 (5 bases each). The CDR3 has 14 residues. The germline V gene has CDR1 LNHDA and CDR2 SQIVND (reference sequence). V gave up 3 bases and J gave up 1 base, with 9 bases separating them. As DNA, the CDR3 is TGTGCCAGTAGTATCGGGACCGCCCAAGAGACCCAGTACTTC. This sequence encodes CASSIGTAQETQYF.

V gene TRBV6-1 combines with J gene TRBJ2-1; maybe TRBD1 (5 bases). Trimming removed 9 bases from V and 0 bases from J, with 12 bases in between. The germline V gene has CDR1 MNHNS and CDR2 SASEGT. There are 14 residues in the CDR3. As DNA, the CDR3 is TGTGCCAGTGCCCTGGACAACTCCTACAATGAGCAGTTCTTC. Its translation: CASALDNSYNEQFF.

J is TRBJ2-7 and V is TRBV5-5, with D perhaps TRBD1 (6 bases). Per the germline V gene, CDR1 is SGHKS and CDR2 is YYEKEE (reference sequence). The CDR3 length is 14 residues. Trimming shortened V by 4 bases and J by 2 bases, and 13 bases separated the two germline ends. The CDR3 region is CASSPSWTAYEQYF. DNA for the CDR3: TGTGCCAGCAGCCCATCCTGGACAGCCTACGAGCAGTACTTC.

This chain links TRBV11-3 with TRBJ2-5; D remains unclear. This CDR3 is 15 amino acids long. V lost 5 bases and J lost 0, with 13 bases in between. In germline, CDR1 is SGHNT, CDR2 YENEEA. CDR3 amino acids: CASSLSRVYQETQYF. The CDR3 DNA reads TGTGCCAGCAGCCTTAGTCGGGTTTACCAAGAGACCCAGTACTTC.

This sequence joins TRBV6-1 and TRBJ1-4; no clear D. Germline loops: CDR1 MNHNS, CDR2 SASEGT. CDR3 size: 11 residues. The germline V and J ends were trimmed by 6 bases and 4 bases, with 3 bases remaining between them. The CDR3 loop is CASRRNEKLFF. The CDR3 nucleotides are TGTGCCAGCAGACGTAATGAAAAACTGTTTTTT.

This chain links TRBV6-5 with TRBJ2-7; TRBD1 matches 9 bases. Germline trimming cut 4 bases from V and 7 bases from J; bases unmatched to any gene: 11. Germline CDR1 MNHEY, CDR2 SVGAGI. This CDR3 comprises 15 residues. The CDR3: CASSLGTGNIREQYF. DNA of the CDR3: TGTGCCAGCAGTTTAGGGACAGGGAATATACGGGAGCAGTACTTC.

This rearrangement joins TRBV7-2 to TRBJ2-5; D remains unclear. This CDR3 is 13 amino acids long. The germline CDR1 and CDR2 sequences are SGHTA and FQGNSA. Trimming removed 8 bases at V and 2 bases at J, with 12 bases between. CDR3 sequence: CASSPDGQETQYF. CDR3 nucleotide sequence: TGTGCCAGCTCCCCGGATGGGCAAGAGACCCAGTACTTC. Filled out from reference TRBV7-2 and TRBJ2-5, the complete variable domain reads GAGVSQSPSNKVTEKGKDVELRCDPISGHTALYWYRQSLGQGLEFLIYFQGNSAPDKSGLPSDRFSAERTGGSVSTLTIQRTQQEDSAVYLCASSPDGQETQYFGPGTRLLVL.